The sequence of this TCR beta chain was determined in a study of OX40 agonist ivuxolimab in advanced cancers. Background on the study: Patients received intravenous ivuxolimab every 2 weeks at 0.01 to 10 mg/kg.

Assay used: immunoSEQ multiplex PCR; TCRdb lists only in-frame clones, some missing. Of roughly 100,000 clones listed, approximately 80% are singletons. Trimming pared 6 bases from V and 5 bases from J, leaving 11 bases between. The CDR3 extends over 13 amino acids. Germline lookup yields CDR1 MNHEY and CDR2 SVGAGI. The chain recombines TRBV6-5 with TRBJ2-1, with unresolved D. Specimen: CD4+ or CD8+ T cells sorted from blood, collected in a trial of the OX40 agonist ivuxolimab. The clonotype originates from an adult with an advanced solid tumor such as melanoma, head and neck, liver or kidney cancer. CDR3 in DNA: TGTGCCAGCAGATTGACACATAACAATGAGCAGTTCTTC. Its translation is CASRLTHNNEQFF.